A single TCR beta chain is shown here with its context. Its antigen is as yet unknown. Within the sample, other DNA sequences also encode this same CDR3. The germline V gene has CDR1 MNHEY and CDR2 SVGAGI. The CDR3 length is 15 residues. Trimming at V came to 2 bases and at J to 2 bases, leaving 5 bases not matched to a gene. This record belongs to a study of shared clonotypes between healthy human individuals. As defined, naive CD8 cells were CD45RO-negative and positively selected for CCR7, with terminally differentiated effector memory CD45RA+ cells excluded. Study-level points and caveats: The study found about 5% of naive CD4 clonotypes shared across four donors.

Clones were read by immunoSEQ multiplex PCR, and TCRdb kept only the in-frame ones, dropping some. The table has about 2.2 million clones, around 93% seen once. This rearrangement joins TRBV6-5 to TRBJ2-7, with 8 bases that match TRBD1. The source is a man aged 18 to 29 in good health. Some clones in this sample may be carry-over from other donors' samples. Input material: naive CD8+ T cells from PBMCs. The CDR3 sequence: CASSYGTGITYEQYF. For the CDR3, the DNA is TGTGCCAGCAGTTACGGGACAGGAATCACCTACGAGCAGTACTTC.